Listed below are T cell receptor beta chains from one sample, sequenced in a study of regulatory T cells in long-lasting Graves disease. TCRdb analysed the multiplex PCR reads with MiXCR anew, one entry per CDR3 protein. Of 300,000 to 500,000 distinct CDR3 sequences listed, more than 20% are singletons. Sequenced material: peripheral blood mononuclear cells (PBMCs), taken when the disease was refractory, from a patient treated with antithyroid drugs. The receptors originated from a female donor with Graves disease. CDR3s include the opening cysteine and the closing phenylalanine or tryptophan. A D gene is named only where the DNA matches it firmly. Size values are once, few and many counts, or a class for expanded clones, and some rows have none.

D: -; J: TRBJ2-5; V: TRBV29-1; size: -; DNA: TGCAGCGTTGTTAGAGTAGAGACCCAGTACTTC; CDR3: CSVVRVETQYF
D: -; J: TRBJ1-2; V: TRBV10-3; size: few; DNA: TGTGCCATCAACCCCGACAGACATTTTGGCTATGGCTACACCTTC; CDR3: CAINPDRHFGYGYTF
D: TRBD2; J: TRBJ2-3; V: TRBV12-5; size: -; DNA: TGTGCTAGTGAAAGACGGAGCGGGAATACAGATACGCAGTATTTT; CDR3: CASERRSGNTDTQYF
D: -; J: TRBJ1-3; V: TRBV2; size: -; DNA: TGTGCCAGCAGTGACCACAATAGGCCTGGAAACACCATATATTTT; CDR3: CASSDHNRPGNTIYF
D: TRBD1; J: TRBJ1-4; V: TRBV30; size: -; DNA: TGTGCCTGGAGTGTCAAGACAGGGATGGGTGAAAAACTGTTTTTT; CDR3: CAWSVKTGMGEKLFF
D: -; J: TRBJ1-4; V: TRBV12-3/TRBV12-4; size: -; DNA: TGTGCCAGCAGGCTGTTAGGAGGGCGTGAAAAACTGTTTTTT; CDR3: CASRLLGGREKLFF
D: TRBD1; J: TRBJ1-2; V: TRBV27; size: few; DNA: TGTGCCAGCGGGGGGGACAGAGGACTTAACTATGGCTACACCTTC; CDR3: CASGGDRGLNYGYTF
D: TRBD1; J: TRBJ2-7; V: TRBV20-1; size: -; DNA: TGCAGTGCTAGGCCCTCGGGACAGGGATCCTACGAGAAGTACTTC; CDR3: CSARPSGQGSYEKYF
D: -; J: TRBJ2-7; V: TRBV27; size: many; DNA: TGTGCCAGCAGTCTAGGGTTGGCAGCGGACGAGCAGTACTTC; CDR3: CASSLGLAADEQYF
D: -; J: TRBJ2-2; V: TRBV6-2/TRBV6-3; size: few; DNA: TGTGCCAGCACAATACTAGAGAACACCGGGGAGCTGTCTTTT; CDR3: CASTILENTGELSF
D: -; J: TRBJ2-2; V: TRBV2; size: many; DNA: TGTGCCAGCAGTGAAGGCTTCACCGGGGAGCTGTTTTTT; CDR3: CASSEGFTGELFF
D: TRBD2; J: TRBJ2-7; V: TRBV20-1; size: -; DNA: TGCAGTGCTCTAGCGGGGAACTACGAGCAGTACTTC; CDR3: CSALAGNYEQYF
D: -; J: TRBJ1-4; V: TRBV2; size: -; DNA: TGTGCCAGCAGTGAAATTAGCGCAGTACTTAATGAAAAACTGTTTTTT; CDR3: CASSEISAVLNEKLFF
D: -; J: TRBJ1-2; V: TRBV6-1; size: many; DNA: TGTGCCAGCAGTGAAAAGACCGGCCTACCATTCTATGGCTACACCTTC; CDR3: CASSEKTGLPFYGYTF
D: -; J: TRBJ2-7; V: TRBV2; size: many; DNA: TGTGCCAGCAGAGAGCGGACAGTACGCTCCTACGAGCAGTACTTC; CDR3: CASRERTVRSYEQYF
D: -; J: TRBJ1-2; V: TRBV6-2/TRBV6-3; size: many; DNA: TGTGCCAGCAGCGACAGACGATTCCACTATGGCTACACCTTC; CDR3: CASSDRRFHYGYTF
D: -; J: TRBJ2-5; V: TRBV25-1; size: once; DNA: TGTGCCAGCAGTGACCTACAGGGACAAGAGACCCAGTACTTC; CDR3: CASSDLQGQETQYF
D: -; J: TRBJ2-5; V: TRBV24-1; size: few; DNA: TGTGCCACCAGTGATCCCCTTAAGGGGAGGGAGACCCAGTACTTC; CDR3: CATSDPLKGRETQYF
D: TRBD1; J: TRBJ2-7; V: TRBV15; size: many; DNA: TGTGCCACCAGCAGATCCTTGGACAGGGCCACCTACGAGCAGTACTTC; CDR3: CATSRSLDRATYEQYF
D: -; J: TRBJ2-7; V: TRBV7-9; size: many; DNA: TGTGCCAGCAGCTTAGACCGGAACGGTTTCTCCTACGAGCAGTACTTC; CDR3: CASSLDRNGFSYEQYF